This T cell receptor beta chain came from a study of blood T cell repertoires in COVID-19. Study details: Acute and convalescent COVID-19 samples came from the United States, Italy and Spain. PBMCs, B-cell-depleted T cells, or T cells were the source of the cDNA or gDNA that made up the material.

In the authors' workflow: Amplification of reference gene primers provided the estimated nucleated cell counts. Clones were sequenced by immunoSEQ multiplex PCR, and TCRdb holds only the in-frame ones, with some missing. The V and J calls and the clone size are those of that table, but D and trimming were determined from the DNA. Seen here are tens of thousands of clones, 88% observed once, and the top ten hold about 7%. The V and J ends lost 1 base and 5 bases, in that order; junction bases with no gene match: 6. The CDR3 spans 16 residues. Germline assignment: CDR1 MGHRA and CDR2 YSYEKL. What was sequenced was peripheral blood. The source of this sequence is a man in his 70s with acute or convalescent COVID-19. The chain joins TRBV4-1 to TRBJ2-3; 10 bases map to TRBD2. Here the CDR3 reads CASSQGSGGAIDTQYF. The CDR3 DNA reads TGCGCCAGCAGCCAAGGGAGCGGGGGGGCGATAGATACGCAGTATTTT.